Below are 15 T cell receptor beta chains sequenced from a single sample in a study of CD8 T cells in ankylosing spondylitis. TCRdb redid the calling of the 5' RACE reads with MiXCR, one entry per CDR3 protein. The sample records around 99,000 distinct CDR3 sequences, about 8.1% being singletons. Sequencing was performed on blood, either unsorted or a sorted T cell fraction (not recorded which). These receptors were taken from a male donor with ankylosing spondylitis or in good health (not recorded which).

A few counts support this clonotype. The chain combines TRBV5-6 with TRBJ1-2; D perhaps matches TRBD1 (5 bases). CDR1 SGHDT and CDR2 YYEEEE come from the germline V gene. This CDR3 spans 14 amino acids. V was pared by 3 bases and J by 4 bases, with 13 bases between. The CDR3 coding sequence is TGTGCCAGCAGCTCACAGAGAGGGACCTATGGCTACACCTTC. Amino acids: CASSSQRGTYGYTF.

This clonotype showed up many times. The chain is built from TRBV7-8 and TRBJ2-1; the D gene is possibly TRBD2 (6 bases). The CDR3 extends over 16 amino acids. From germline, CDR1 is SGHVS and CDR2 FQNEAQ. Trimming removed 6 bases from V and 2 bases from J, with 17 bases in between. CDR3 sequence reads: CASSPFGAGPYNEQFF. CDR3 in DNA: TGTGCCAGCAGTCCCTTTGGGGCGGGGCCCTACAATGAGCAGTTCTTC.

This chain joins TRBV7-9 and TRBJ2-7; no clear D. This CDR3 has 15 residues. Germline V CDR1 and CDR2: SEHNR, FQNEAQ (reference sequence). The ends were cut back, 5 bases at V and 6 bases at J, with 20 bases in the middle. CDR3 coding DNA: TGTGCCAGCAGCCTTCGCGACCTAACCCTGGCCGAGCAGTACTTC. Protein product: CASSLRDLTLAEQYF.

This chain links TRBV5-1 with TRBJ2-3; 8 bases map to TRBD1. CDR1 is SGHRS and CDR2 is YFSETQ in the germline V gene. The CDR3 totals 14 residues. V was pared by 3 bases and J by 4 bases, with 4 bases of the junction left unmatched. The CDR3 protein is CASSSRGRPDTQYF. DNA of the CDR3: TGCGCCAGCAGCTCCAGGGGGCGACCAGATACGCAGTATTTT.

At least ten counts were recorded for this clonotype. This chain links TRBV20-1 with TRBJ1-6, with D possibly matching TRBD1 (6 bases). CDR3 length: 14 amino acids. Trimming removed 5 bases at V and 8 bases at J, with 16 bases between. Per the germline V gene, CDR1 is DFQATT and CDR2 is SNEGSKA (reference sequence). The CDR3 coding sequence is TGCAGTGCTCCTACTACAGGGTTGGATTCACCCCTCCACTTT. Translating gives CSAPTTGLDSPLHF.

This clonotype appeared many times. The genes are TRBV28 and TRBJ2-4, with 9 bases that match TRBD1. The CDR3 is 15 residues long. Looked up from germline, CDR1 is MDHEN and CDR2 is SYDVKM. The V and J ends lost 8 bases and 1 base, in that order; junction bases with no gene match: 6. CDR3: CASGQGLRAKNIQYF. For the CDR3, the DNA is TGTGCCAGCGGACAGGGGTTACGGGCCAAAAACATTCAGTACTTC.

The sample holds many counts of this clonotype. The chain employs TRBV15 and TRBJ1-2; 7 bases fit TRBD1. The CDR3 covers 14 residues. V shed 5 bases, J shed 3 bases, and the junction held 6 bases outside the gene matches. Germline V lookup: CDR1 LNHNV, CDR2 YYDKDF (reference sequence). The CDR3 sequence: CATSPTGSYYGYTF. As DNA, the CDR3 is TGTGCCACCAGCCCGACAGGGTCTTACTATGGCTACACCTTC.

This clonotype appeared many times. The CDR3 sequence is CSLDEPGFLNEQFF. The CDR3 DNA is TGCAGTTTAGACGAACCTGGGTTCCTCAATGAGCAGTTCTTC. This sequence joins TRBV20-1 and TRBJ2-1; D gene unclear. Between the trimmed V and J ends, which lost 8 bases and 6 bases, there was a span of 20 bases. This CDR3 is built from 14 residues. Germline lookup yields CDR1 DFQATT and CDR2 SNEGSKA (reference sequence).

V is TRBV28 and J is TRBJ1-3; D perhaps matches TRBD1 (5 bases). Looked up from germline, CDR1 is MDHEN and CDR2 is SYDVKM. The germline V and J ends were trimmed by 5 bases and 4 bases, with 15 bases remaining between them. The CDR3 is 15 residues long. CDR3 bases: TGTGCCAGCAGTCTAAACGCGGGGCCGGGAAACACCATATATTTT. As protein: CASSLNAGPGNTIYF.

This clonotype came up many times. The CDR3 DNA sequence: TGTGCCAGCAGTTTAGACAGCTACGAGCAGTACTTC. This encodes CASSLDSYEQYF. This chain joins TRBV12-3 or TRBV12-4 and TRBJ2-7; D unresolved. With 1 base removed from V and 3 bases from J, the gap between germline ends came to 4 bases. The CDR3 consists of 12 residues.

This clonotype was observed at least ten times. This sequence joins TRBV12-3 or TRBV12-4 and TRBJ2-3, with D uncertain. V was trimmed by 2 bases and J by 1 base, leaving 7 bases between them. CDR3 length equals 14 residues. The CDR3 bases are TGTGCCAGCAGTTTAATGCCTGGCACAGATACGCAGTATTTT. Translating it yields CASSLMPGTDTQYF.

This clonotype was seen more than once but under ten times. The V gene is TRBV5-8, the J gene TRBJ2-4; D may be TRBD2 (6 bases). Trimming shortened V by 4 bases and J by 0 bases, and 11 bases separated the two germline ends. The CDR3 spans 15 residues. Germline V gene sequence: CDR1 SGHTS, CDR2 YDEGEE. Here the CDR3 DNA reads TGTGCCAGCAGCCGCGGGGTCCTAGCCAAAAACATTCAGTACTTC. Its translation: CASSRGVLAKNIQYF.

This clonotype was seen repeatedly, ten times or more. The rearrangement links TRBV5-1 to TRBJ2-7, with unresolved D. The CDR3 is 14 residues long. From germline, CDR1 is SGHRS and CDR2 YFSETQ. Trimming left V 1 base short and J 1 base short, with 9 bases between. The CDR3 reads CASSLTDGSYEQYF. CDR3 DNA sequence: TGCGCCAGCAGCTTGACGGACGGGTCCTACGAGCAGTACTTC.

This clonotype was observed a few times. The chain is built from TRBV7-9 and TRBJ2-3, with TRBD2 matching over 9 bases. The CDR3 is made up of 15 amino acids. The junction had 5 bases not matched to a gene; V was cut back by 5 bases and J by 2 bases. Germline CDR1 SEHNR, CDR2 FQNEAQ (reference sequence). Written as DNA, the CDR3 is TGTGCCAGCAGCGACAGCGGGGGGCCCACAGATACGCAGTATTTT. It is translated as CASSDSGGPTDTQYF.

CDR3 loop: CASSQGIGVAATQYF. For the CDR3, the DNA is TGTGCCAGCAGCCAAGGCATCGGGGTAGCCGCGACCCAGTACTTC. The gene calls are TRBV14 and TRBJ2-5; perhaps TRBD2 as D (5 bases). V was shortened by 1 base and J by 7 bases, with 16 bases between the two germline ends. This CDR3 region has 15 residues. The germline V gene has CDR1 SGHDN and CDR2 FVKESK.